This passage covers 8 T cell receptor beta chains from one sample sequenced in a study of shared clonotypes between healthy human individuals (dated by TCRdb to 2018 to 2021). The library was built by means of the immunoSEQ multiplex PCR assay. TCRdb mirrors the immuneACCESS table, restricted to in-frame sequences. Some clones are absent from its copies; in checked studies, under half trace to an unresolved V gene, and the reason for the others is unknown. The sample includes about 1.1 million clones, with approximately 78% observed a single time. The ten most abundant clones make up 0.61% of the sample. The sequenced sample was memory CD4+ T cells from PBMCs. The cell subset or site label of this sample denotes: CD45RA-negative fraction. Receptors were obtained from a man aged 18 to 35 in good health. Some clones in this sample may be carry-over from other donors' samples.

The chain recombines TRBV14 with TRBJ2-3, with D unresolved. Germline V lookup: CDR1 SGHDN, CDR2 FVKESK. The V end was cut by 4 bases, the J end by 10 bases, with 9 bases between. The CDR3 is 11 residues long. This CDR3 reads CASSPGRAQYF. In nucleotides, the CDR3 is TGTGCCAGCAGCCCCGGTCGGGCGCAGTATTTT.

This chain uses TRBV7-3 with TRBJ2-7; TRBD1 is a possible D gene (5 bases). CDR1 and CDR2 from the germline V gene are SGHTA and FQGTGA. Trimming took 5 bases from V and 1 from J, leaving 9 bases between them. This CDR3 contains 13 residues. CDR3 DNA: TGTGCCAGCAGCCCGGACAATTCCTACGAGCAGTACTTC. This encodes CASSPDNSYEQYF.

The rearrangement joins TRBV30 to TRBJ1-5; a possible D gene is TRBD1 (6 bases). The CDR3 spans 13 residues. The V gene lost 5 bases and the J gene lost 3 bases, with 11 bases spanning the gap. In germline, CDR1 is GTSNPN, CDR2 SVGIG (reference sequence). The chain's CDR3 is CAWEGGYNQPQHF. CDR3 in DNA: TGTGCCTGGGAGGGGGGATACAATCAGCCCCAGCATTTT.

This sequence joins TRBV10-3 and TRBJ1-1; D might be TRBD1 (5 bases). The CDR3 length is 16 residues. CDR1 and CDR2 (germline): ENHRY, SYGVKD. The V and J ends lost 5 bases and 3 bases respectively, with 19 bases between them. DNA of the CDR3: TGTGCCATCAGTCAGGGTCCTACCGCCGGGGACACTGAAGCTTTCTTT. As protein: CAISQGPTAGDTEAFF.

The chain combines TRBV28 with TRBJ2-1; the D is unclear. The V gene lost 7 bases and the J gene lost 9 bases, with 16 bases spanning the gap. This CDR3 contains 13 residues. CDR1 is MDHEN, CDR2 SYDVKM, per germline. Here the CDR3 reads CASTNRAWGEQFF. CDR3 bases: TGTGCCAGCACTAATAGGGCATGGGGTGAGCAGTTCTTC.

This clone was seen many times. The chain uses TRBV4-1 and TRBJ1-2, with a tentative D call TRBD1 (5 bases). Trimming pared 0 bases from V and 5 bases from J, leaving 13 bases between. The germline V gene has CDR1 MGHRA and CDR2 YSYEKL. The CDR3 contains 15 residues. The CDR3 nucleotides are TGCGCCAGCAGCCAAGACTGGCCGGGGGGGTATGGCTACACCTTC. It is translated as CASSQDWPGGYGYTF.

In its sample, this clone was seen a few times. The chain is built from TRBV9 and TRBJ2-1; D remains ambiguous. Germline loops: CDR1 SGDLS, CDR2 YYNGEE. V lost 2 bases and J 6 bases, leaving 12 bases between the germline ends. CDR3 length equals 14 residues. The CDR3 DNA reads as TGTGCCAGCAGCGTTGGGTCGGTCGCCAATGAGCAGTTCTTC. This translates into CASSVGSVANEQFF.

The chain links TRBV7-3 to TRBJ1-1; D is ambiguous. The germline CDR1 and CDR2 sequences are SGHTA and FQGTGA. Trimming shortened V by 5 bases and J by 6 bases, and 16 bases separated the two germline ends. The CDR3 spans 14 residues. The CDR3 DNA follows: TGTGCCAGCAGCCCGGGTCCCGAGGGAGCTGAAGCTTTCTTT. Its protein is CASSPGPEGAEAFF. The full variable domain, with the rest looked up from reference TRBV7-3 and TRBJ1-1, is GAGVSQTPSNKVTEKGKYVELRCDPISGHTALYWYRQSLGQGPEFLIYFQGTGAADDSGLPNDRFFAVRPEGSVSTLKIQRTERGDSAVYLCASSPGPEGAEAFFGQGTRLTVV.